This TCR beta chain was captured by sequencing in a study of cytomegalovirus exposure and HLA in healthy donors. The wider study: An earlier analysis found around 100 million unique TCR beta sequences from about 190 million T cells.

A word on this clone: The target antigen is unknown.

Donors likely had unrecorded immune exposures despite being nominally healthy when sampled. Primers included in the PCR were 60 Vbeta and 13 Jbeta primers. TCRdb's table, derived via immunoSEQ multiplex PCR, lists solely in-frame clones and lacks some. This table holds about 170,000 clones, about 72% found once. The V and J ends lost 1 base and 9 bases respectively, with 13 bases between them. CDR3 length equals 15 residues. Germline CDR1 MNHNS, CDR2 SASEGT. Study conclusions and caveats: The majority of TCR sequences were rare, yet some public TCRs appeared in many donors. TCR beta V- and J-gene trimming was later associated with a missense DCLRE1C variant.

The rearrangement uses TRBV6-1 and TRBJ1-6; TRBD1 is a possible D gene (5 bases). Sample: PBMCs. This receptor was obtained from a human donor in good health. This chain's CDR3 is CASSEGAGGASPLHF. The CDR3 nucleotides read TGTGCCAGCAGTGAAGGGGCGGGGGGAGCTTCACCCCTCCACTTT.